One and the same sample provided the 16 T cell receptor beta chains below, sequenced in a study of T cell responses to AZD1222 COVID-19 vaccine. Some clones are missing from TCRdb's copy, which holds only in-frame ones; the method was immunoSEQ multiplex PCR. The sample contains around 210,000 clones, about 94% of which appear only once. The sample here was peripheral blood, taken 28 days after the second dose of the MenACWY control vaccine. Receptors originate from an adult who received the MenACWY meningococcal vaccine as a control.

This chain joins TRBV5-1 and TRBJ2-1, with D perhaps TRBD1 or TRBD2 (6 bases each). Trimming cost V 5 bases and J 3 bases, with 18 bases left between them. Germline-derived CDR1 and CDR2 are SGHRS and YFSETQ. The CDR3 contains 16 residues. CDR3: CASRLITGANYNEQFF. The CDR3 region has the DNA TGCGCCAGCAGGTTGATAACGGGGGCAAACTACAATGAGCAGTTCTTC.

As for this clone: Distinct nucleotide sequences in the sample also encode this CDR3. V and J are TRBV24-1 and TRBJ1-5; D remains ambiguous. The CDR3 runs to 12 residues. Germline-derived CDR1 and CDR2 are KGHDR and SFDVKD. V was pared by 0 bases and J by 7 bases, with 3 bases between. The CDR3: CATSDLGQPQHF. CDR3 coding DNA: TGTGCCACCAGTGATTTGGGACAGCCCCAGCATTTT.

In DNA form, the CDR3 reads TGCAGTGCTAGAGAATACAATGAGCAGTTCTTC. Translating it yields CSAREYNEQFF. The chain recombines TRBV20-1 with TRBJ2-1, with D uncertain. The V gene's germline CDR1 is DFQATT and CDR2 SNEGSKA (reference sequence). CDR3 length: 11 amino acids. V lost 0 bases and J 4 bases, leaving 1 base between the germline ends.

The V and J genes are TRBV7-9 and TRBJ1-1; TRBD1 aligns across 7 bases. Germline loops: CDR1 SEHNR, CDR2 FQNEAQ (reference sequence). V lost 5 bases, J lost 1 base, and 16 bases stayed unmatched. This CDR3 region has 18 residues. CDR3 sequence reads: CASSPETGSKGGNTEAFF. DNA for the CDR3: TGTGCCAGCAGCCCCGAGACAGGGTCCAAAGGAGGGAACACTGAAGCTTTCTTT.

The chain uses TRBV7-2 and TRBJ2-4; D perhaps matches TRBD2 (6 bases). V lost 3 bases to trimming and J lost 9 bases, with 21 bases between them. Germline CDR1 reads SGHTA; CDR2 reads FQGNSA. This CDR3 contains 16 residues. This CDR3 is CASSFGTAQDGGIQYF. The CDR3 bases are TGTGCCAGCAGCTTTGGGACTGCGCAGGACGGGGGCATTCAGTACTTC.

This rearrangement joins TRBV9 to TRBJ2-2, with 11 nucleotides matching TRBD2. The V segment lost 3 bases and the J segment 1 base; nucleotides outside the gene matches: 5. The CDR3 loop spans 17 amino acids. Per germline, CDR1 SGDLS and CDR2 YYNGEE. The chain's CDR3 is CASSAGGTSGNTGELFF. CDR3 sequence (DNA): TGTGCCAGCAGCGCCGGCGGGACTAGCGGGAACACCGGGGAGCTGTTTTTT.

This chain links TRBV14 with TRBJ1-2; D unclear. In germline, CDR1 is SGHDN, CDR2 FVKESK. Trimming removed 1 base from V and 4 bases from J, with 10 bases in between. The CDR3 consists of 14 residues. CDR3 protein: CASSQVNSFYGYTF. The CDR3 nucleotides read TGTGCCAGCAGCCAAGTTAACAGTTTCTATGGCTACACCTTC.

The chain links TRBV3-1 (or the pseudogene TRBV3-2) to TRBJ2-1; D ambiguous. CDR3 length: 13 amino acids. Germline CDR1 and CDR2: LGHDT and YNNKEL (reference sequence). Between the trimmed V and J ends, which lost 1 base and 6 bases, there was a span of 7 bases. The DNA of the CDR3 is TGTGCCAGCAGCCAAGGGCTCCCCAATGAGCAGTTCTTC. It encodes CASSQGLPNEQFF.

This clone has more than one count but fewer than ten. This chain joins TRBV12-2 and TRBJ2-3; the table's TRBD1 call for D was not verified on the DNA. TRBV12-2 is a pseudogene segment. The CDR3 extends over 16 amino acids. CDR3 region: CASRPRGPQDMNTQYF. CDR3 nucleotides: TGTGCAAGTCGCCCAAGGGGCCCCCAAGATATGAATACGCAGTATTTT.

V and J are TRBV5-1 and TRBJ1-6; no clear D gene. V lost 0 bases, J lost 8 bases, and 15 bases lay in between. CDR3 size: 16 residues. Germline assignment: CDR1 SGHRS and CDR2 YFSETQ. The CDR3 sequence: CASSLGVGRSDSPLHF. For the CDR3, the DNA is TGCGCCAGCAGCTTGGGGGTTGGTAGGTCTGATTCACCCCTCCACTTT.

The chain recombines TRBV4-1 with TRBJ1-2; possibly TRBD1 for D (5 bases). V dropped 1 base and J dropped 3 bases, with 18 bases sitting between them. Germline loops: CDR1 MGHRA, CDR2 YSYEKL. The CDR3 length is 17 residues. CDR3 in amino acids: CASSQVGPQGSYYGYTF. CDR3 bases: TGCGCCAGCAGCCAAGTGGGGCCCCAGGGTTCTTACTATGGCTACACCTTC.

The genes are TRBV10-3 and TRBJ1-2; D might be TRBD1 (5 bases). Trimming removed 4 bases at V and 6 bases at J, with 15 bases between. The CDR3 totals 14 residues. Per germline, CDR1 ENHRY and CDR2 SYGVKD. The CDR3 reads CAISVGRGGDGYTF. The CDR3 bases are TGTGCCATCAGTGTGGGTCGGGGGGGAGATGGCTACACCTTC.

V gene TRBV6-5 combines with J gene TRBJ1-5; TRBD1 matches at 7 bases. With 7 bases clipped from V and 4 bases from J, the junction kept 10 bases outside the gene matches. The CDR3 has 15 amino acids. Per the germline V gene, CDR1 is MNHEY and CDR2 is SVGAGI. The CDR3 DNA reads TGTGCCAGCATTCGGGACAGCAACTCGAATCAGCCCCAGCATTTT. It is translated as CASIRDSNSNQPQHF.

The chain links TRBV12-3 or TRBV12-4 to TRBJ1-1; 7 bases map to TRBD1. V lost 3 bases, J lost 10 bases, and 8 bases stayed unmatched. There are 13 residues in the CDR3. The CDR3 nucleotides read TGTGCCAGCAGTTTCGAGGGGGCCCGGGGAGCTTTCTTT. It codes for CASSFEGARGAFF.

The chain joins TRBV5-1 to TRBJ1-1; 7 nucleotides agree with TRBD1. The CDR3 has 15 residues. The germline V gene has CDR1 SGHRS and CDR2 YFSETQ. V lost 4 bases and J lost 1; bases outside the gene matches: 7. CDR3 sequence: CASSPMTGPNTEAFF. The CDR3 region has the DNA TGCGCCAGCAGCCCTATGACAGGGCCGAACACTGAAGCTTTCTTT.

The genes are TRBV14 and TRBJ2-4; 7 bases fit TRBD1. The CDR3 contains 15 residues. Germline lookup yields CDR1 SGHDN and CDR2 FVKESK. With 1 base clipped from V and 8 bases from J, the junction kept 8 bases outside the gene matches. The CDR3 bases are TGTGCCAGCAGCCAAGTGGCAGGGGGATCGGACATTCAGTACTTC. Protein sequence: CASSQVAGGSDIQYF.